The 2 T cell receptor beta chains below come from one sample, sequenced in a study of cytomegalovirus exposure and HLA in healthy donors. Primers: 60 Vbeta forward and 13 Jbeta reverse. Generated by immunoSEQ multiplex PCR, the TCRdb table keeps only in-frame clones and is missing some. The table has about 200,000 clones, roughly 85% seen once. Sequencing was done on a sample of PBMCs. These receptor sequences come from a woman aged 50 to 60 in good health and CMV-seronegative.

The CDR3 sequence: CASSPGQGHNEQFF. Here the CDR3 DNA reads TGTGCCAGCAGCCCGGGACAGGGACACAATGAGCAGTTCTTC. The rearrangement links TRBV7-3 to TRBJ2-1; 9 bases are a match to TRBD1. Germline CDR1 and CDR2: SGHTA and FQGTGA. Germline trimming cut 5 bases from V and 5 bases from J; bases unmatched to any gene: 4. CDR3 length: 14 amino acids. The complete variable domain, with remaining parts taken from reference TRBV7-3 and TRBJ2-1, reads GAGVSQTPSNKVTEKGKYVELRCDPISGHTALYWYRQSLGQGPEFLIYFQGTGAADDSGLPNDRFFAVRPEGSVSTLKIQRTERGDSAVYLCASSPGQGHNEQFFGPGTRLTVL.

This clone was observed once. The chain carries TRBV18 and TRBJ2-5; D gene uncertain. This CDR3 comprises 12 residues. Looked up from germline, CDR1 is KGHSH and CDR2 is LQKENI. The ends were cut back, 3 bases at V and 9 bases at J, with 11 bases in the middle. CDR3 sequence reads: CASSPGFPAQYF. The DNA of the CDR3 is TGTGCCAGCTCACCGGGCTTCCCCGCCCAGTACTTC.